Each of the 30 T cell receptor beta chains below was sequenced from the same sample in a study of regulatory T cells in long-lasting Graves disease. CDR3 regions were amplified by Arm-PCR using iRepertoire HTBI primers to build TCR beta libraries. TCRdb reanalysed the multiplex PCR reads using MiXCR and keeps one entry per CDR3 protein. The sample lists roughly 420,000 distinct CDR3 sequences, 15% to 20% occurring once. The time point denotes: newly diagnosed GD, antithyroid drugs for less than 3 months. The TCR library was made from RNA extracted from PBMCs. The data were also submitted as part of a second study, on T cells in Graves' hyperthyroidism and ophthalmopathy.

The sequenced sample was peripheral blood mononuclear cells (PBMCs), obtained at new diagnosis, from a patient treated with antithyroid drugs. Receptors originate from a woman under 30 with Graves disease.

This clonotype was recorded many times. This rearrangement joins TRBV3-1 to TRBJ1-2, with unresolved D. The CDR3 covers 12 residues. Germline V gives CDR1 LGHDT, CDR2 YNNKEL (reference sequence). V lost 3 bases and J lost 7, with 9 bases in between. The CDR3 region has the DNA TGTGCCAGCAGCCAGGGGATGGGTGGCTACACCTTC. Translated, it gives CASSQGMGGYTF.

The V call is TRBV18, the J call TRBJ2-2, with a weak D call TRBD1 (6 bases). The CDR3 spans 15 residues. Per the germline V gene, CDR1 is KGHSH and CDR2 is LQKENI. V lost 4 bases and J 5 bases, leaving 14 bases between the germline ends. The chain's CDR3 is CASSLTGKGTGELFF. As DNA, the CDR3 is TGTGCCAGCTCACTTACAGGGAAAGGAACCGGGGAGCTGTTTTTT.

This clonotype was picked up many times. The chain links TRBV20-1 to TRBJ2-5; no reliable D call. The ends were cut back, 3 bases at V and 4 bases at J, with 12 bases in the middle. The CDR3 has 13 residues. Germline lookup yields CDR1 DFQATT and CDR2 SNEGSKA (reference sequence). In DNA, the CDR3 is TGCAGTGCTAGCCCGGGCCCCGGAGAGACCCAGTACTTC. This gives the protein CSASPGPGETQYF.

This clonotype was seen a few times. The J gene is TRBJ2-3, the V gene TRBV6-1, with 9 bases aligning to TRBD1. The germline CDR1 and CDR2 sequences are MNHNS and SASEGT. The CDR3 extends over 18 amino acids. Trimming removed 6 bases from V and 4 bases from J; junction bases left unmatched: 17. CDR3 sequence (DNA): TGTGCCAGCAGCGATCAGGGTGGGACAGGGAATGGCCCAGATACGCAGTATTTT. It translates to CASSDQGGTGNGPDTQYF.

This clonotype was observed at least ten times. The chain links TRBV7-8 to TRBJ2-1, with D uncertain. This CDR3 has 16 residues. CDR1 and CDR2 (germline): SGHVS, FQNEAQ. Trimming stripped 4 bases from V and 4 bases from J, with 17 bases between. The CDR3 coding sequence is TGTGCCAGCAGCTCCCCGGGTGGTTGGGAATACAATGAGCAGTTCTTC. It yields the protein CASSSPGGWEYNEQFF.

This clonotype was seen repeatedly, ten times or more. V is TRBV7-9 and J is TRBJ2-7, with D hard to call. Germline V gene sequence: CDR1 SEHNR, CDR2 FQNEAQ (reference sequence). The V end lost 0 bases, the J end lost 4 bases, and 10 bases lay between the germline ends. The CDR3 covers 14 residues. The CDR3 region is CASSLALLGYEQYF. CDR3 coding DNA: TGTGCCAGCAGCTTAGCGCTATTGGGGTACGAGCAGTACTTC.

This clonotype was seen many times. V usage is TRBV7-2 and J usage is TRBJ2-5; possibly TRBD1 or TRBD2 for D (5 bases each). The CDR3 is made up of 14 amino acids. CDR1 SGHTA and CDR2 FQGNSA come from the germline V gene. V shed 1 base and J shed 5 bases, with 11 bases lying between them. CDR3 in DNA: TGTGCCAGCAGCTTAGAGGGACGACTGGAGACCCAGTACTTC. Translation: CASSLEGRLETQYF.

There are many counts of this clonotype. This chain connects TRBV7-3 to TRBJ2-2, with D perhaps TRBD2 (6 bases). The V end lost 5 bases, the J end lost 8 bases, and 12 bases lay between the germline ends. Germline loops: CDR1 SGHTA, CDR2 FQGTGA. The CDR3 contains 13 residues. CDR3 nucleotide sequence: TGTGCCAGCAGCATGGGGGGATCTGGGGAGCTGTTTTTT. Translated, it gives CASSMGGSGELFF.

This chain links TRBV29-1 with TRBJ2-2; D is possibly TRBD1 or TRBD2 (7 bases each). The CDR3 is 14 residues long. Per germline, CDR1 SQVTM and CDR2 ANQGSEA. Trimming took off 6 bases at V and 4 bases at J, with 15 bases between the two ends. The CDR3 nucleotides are TGCAGCGTGGAGACAGGGAGGGGCACCGGGGAGCTGTTTTTT. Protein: CSVETGRGTGELFF.

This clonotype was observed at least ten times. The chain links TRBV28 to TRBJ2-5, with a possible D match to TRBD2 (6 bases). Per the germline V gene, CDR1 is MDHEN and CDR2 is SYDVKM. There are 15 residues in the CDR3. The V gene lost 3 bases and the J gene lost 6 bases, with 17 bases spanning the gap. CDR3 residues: CASSFSGERWQTQYF. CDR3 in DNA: TGTGCCAGCAGTTTCTCGGGAGAGAGGTGGCAGACCCAGTACTTC.

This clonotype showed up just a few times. The CDR3 region is CASSARVHRTGNEKLFF. DNA for the CDR3: TGTGCCAGCAGTGCACGAGTCCACAGGACCGGTAATGAAAAACTGTTTTTT. The V call is TRBV25-1, the J call TRBJ1-4; possibly TRBD1 for D (5 bases). Looked up from germline, CDR1 is MGHDK and CDR2 is SYGVNS. Trimming pared 4 bases from V and 4 bases from J, leaving 19 bases between. The CDR3 is made up of 17 amino acids.

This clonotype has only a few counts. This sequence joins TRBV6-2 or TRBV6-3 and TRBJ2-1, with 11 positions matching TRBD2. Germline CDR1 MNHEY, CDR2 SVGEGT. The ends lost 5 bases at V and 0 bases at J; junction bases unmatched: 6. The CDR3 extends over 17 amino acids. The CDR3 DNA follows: TGTGCCAGCAGTGAAAGAACTAGCGGGAGCTCCTACAATGAGCAGTTCTTC. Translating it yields CASSERTSGSSYNEQFF.

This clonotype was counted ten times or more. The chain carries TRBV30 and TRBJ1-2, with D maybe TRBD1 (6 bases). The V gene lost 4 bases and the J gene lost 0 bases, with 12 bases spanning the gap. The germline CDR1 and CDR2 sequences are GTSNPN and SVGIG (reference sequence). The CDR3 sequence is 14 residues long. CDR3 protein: CAWIGGTPNYGYTF. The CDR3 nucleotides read TGTGCCTGGATAGGCGGGACACCTAACTATGGCTACACCTTC.

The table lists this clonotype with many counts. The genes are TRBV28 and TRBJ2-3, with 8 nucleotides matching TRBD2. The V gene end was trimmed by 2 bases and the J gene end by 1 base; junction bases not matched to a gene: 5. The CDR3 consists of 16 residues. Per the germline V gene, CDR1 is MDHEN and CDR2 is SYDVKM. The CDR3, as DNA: TGTGCCAGCAGTTTAGGAGCGGGAGTGGGCACAGATACGCAGTATTTT. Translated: CASSLGAGVGTDTQYF.

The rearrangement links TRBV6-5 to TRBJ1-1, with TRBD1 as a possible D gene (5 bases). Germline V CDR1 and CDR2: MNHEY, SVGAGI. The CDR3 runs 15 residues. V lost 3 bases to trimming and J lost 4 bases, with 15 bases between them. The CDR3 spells CASSYFAVGVTEAFF. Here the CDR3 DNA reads TGTGCCAGCAGTTATTTCGCGGTGGGGGTCACTGAAGCTTTCTTT.

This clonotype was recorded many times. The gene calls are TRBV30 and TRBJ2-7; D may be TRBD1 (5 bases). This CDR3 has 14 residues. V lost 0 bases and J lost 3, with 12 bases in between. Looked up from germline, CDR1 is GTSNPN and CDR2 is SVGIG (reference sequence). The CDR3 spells CAWSVPDQGYEQYF. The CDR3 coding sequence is TGTGCCTGGAGTGTACCCGACCAGGGCTACGAGCAGTACTTC.

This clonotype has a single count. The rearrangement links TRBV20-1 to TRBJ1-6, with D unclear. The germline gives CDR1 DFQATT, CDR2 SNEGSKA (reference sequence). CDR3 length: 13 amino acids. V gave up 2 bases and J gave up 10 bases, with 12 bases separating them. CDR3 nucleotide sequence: TGCAGTGCTAGAATGGCAGGACGGTCACCCCTCCACTTT. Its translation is CSARMAGRSPLHF.

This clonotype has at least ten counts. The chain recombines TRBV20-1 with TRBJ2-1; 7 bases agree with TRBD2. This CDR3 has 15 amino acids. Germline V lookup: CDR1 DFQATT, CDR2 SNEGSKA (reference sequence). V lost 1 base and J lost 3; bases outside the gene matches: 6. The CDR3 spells CSARGAAGDYNEQFF. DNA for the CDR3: TGCAGTGCTAGAGGGGCCGCGGGAGACTACAATGAGCAGTTCTTC.

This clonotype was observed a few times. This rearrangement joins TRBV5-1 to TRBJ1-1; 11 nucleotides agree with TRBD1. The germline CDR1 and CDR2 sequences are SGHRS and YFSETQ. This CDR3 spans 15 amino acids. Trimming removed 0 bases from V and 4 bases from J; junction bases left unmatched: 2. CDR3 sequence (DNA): TGCGCCAGCAGCTTGGAAGGGACAGGGGGCACTGAAGCTTTCTTT. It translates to CASSLEGTGGTEAFF.

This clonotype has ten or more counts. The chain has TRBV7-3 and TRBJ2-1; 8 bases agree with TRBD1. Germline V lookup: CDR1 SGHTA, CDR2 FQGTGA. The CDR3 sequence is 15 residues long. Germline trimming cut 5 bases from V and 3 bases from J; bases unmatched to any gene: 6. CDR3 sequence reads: CASSPQGAVYNEQFF. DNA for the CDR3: TGTGCCAGCAGCCCGCAGGGGGCTGTCTACAATGAGCAGTTCTTC. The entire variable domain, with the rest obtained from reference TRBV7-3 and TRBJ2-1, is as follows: GAGVSQTPSNKVTEKGKYVELRCDPISGHTALYWYRQSLGQGPEFLIYFQGTGAADDSGLPNDRFFAVRPEGSVSTLKIQRTERGDSAVYLCASSPQGAVYNEQFFGPGTRLTVL.

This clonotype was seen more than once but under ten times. The CDR3 DNA is TGTGCCAGTAGTATAAGCAGCCCCTCTGGGGCCAACGTCCTGACTTTC. Its translation is CASSISSPSGANVLTF. The chain recombines TRBV19 with TRBJ2-6; no firm D call. Trimming removed 2 bases at V and 0 bases at J, with 8 bases between. This CDR3 has 16 residues. The germline V gene encodes CDR1 LNHDA and CDR2 SQIVND (reference sequence).

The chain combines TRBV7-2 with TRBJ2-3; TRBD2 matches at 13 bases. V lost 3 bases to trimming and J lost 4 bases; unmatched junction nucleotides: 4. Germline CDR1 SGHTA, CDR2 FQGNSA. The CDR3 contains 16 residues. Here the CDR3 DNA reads TGTGCCAGCAGCTTCAGACTAGCGGGAGGCCCAGATACGCAGTATTTT. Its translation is CASSFRLAGGPDTQYF.

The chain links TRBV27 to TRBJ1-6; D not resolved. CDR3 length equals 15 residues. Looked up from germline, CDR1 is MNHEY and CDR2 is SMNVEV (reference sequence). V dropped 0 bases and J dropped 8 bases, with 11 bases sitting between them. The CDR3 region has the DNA TGTGCCAGCAGTTTATCCTTCGGGGTCGATTCACCCCTCCACTTT. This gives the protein CASSLSFGVDSPLHF.

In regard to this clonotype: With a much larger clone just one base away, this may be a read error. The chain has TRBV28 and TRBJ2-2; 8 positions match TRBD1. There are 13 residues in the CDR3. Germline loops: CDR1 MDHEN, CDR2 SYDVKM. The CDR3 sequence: CSSSKPRQGWVFF. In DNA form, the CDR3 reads TGTTCCAGCAGCAAACCCCGACAGGGGTGGGTGTTTTTT.

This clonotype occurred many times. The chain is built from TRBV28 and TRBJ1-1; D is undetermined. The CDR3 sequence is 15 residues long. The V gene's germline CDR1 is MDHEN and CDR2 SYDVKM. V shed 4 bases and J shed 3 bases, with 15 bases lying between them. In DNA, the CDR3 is TGTGCCAGCAGTTATGGGAGGATTAGGGACACTGAAGCTTTCTTT. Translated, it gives CASSYGRIRDTEAFF. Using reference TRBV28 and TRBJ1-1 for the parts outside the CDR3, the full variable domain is DVKVTQSSRYLVKRTGEKVFLECVQDMDHENMFWYRQDPGLGLRLIYFSYDVKMKEKGDIPEGYSVSREKKERFSLILESASTNQTSMYLCASSYGRIRDTEAFFGQGTRLTVV.

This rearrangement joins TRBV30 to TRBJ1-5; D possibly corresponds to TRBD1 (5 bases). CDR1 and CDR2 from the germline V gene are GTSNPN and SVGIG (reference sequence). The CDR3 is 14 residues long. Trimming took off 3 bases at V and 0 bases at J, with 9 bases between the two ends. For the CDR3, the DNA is TGTGCCTGGAGCGTGGACAATAGCAATCAGCCCCAGCATTTT. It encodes CAWSVDNSNQPQHF.

CDR3: CASSQDSGSYDEQFF. The CDR3 DNA reads TGTGCCAGCAGCCAAGATAGCGGGAGTTACGATGAGCAGTTCTTC. The rearrangement links TRBV3-1 to TRBJ2-1, with TRBD2 matching over 9 bases. This CDR3 spans 15 amino acids. V trimming: 0 bases; J trimming: 8 bases; junction bases outside the gene matches: 5. Germline loops: CDR1 LGHDT, CDR2 YNNKEL (reference sequence).

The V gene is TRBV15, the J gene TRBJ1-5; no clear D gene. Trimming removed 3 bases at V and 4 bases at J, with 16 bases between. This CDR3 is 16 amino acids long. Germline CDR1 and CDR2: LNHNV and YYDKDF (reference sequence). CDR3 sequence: CATSRPPGTANQPQHF. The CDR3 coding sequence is TGTGCCACCAGCAGGCCCCCAGGTACGGCGAATCAGCCCCAGCATTTT.

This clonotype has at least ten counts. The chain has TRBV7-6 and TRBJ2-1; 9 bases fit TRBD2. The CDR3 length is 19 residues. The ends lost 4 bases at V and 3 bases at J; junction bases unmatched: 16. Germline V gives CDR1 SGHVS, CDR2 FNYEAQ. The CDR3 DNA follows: TGTGCCAGCAGCTCCCCCCGGGTGGCTAGCGGGAAATTCTACAATGAGCAGTTCTTC. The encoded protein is CASSSPRVASGKFYNEQFF. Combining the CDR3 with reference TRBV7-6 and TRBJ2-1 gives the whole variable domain GAGVSQSPRYKVTKRGQDVALRCDPISGHVSLYWYRQALGQGPEFLTYFNYEAQQDKSGLPNDRFSAERPEGSISTLTIQRTEQRDSAMYRCASSSPRVASGKFYNEQFFGPGTRLTVL.

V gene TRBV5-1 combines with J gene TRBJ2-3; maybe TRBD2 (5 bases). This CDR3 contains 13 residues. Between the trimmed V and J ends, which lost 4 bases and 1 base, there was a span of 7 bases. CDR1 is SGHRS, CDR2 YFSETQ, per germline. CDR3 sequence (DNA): TGCGCCAGCAGCAAAGCGGGCACAGATACGCAGTATTTT. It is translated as CASSKAGTDTQYF.